This T cell receptor (beta chain) was captured in a study of OX40 agonist ivuxolimab in advanced cancers. About the study: Having had anti-PD-1, anti-PD-L1 or anti-CTLA-4 therapy before was allowed, and about 40% had some. Partial responses were achieved by three patients, of whom one had hepatocellular carcinoma and two had cutaneous melanoma.

This clone was found once. Generated by immunoSEQ multiplex PCR, the TCRdb table keeps only in-frame clones and is missing some. The repertoire consists of about 50,000 clones, with over 80% occurring once and the leading ten covering 2.5% to 3%. The CDR3 has 13 residues. Germline loops: CDR1 LNHDA, CDR2 SQIVND (reference sequence). With 2 bases removed from V and 2 bases from J, the gap between germline ends came to 7 bases. This clonotype was sampled from an adult with an advanced solid tumor such as melanoma, head and neck, liver or kidney cancer. The chain combines TRBV19 with TRBJ2-7; no reliable D call. The sample consisted of CD4+ or CD8+ T cells sorted from blood, taken in a trial of the OX40 agonist ivuxolimab. The CDR3 reads CASSIPETYEQYF. As DNA, the CDR3 is TGTGCCAGTAGTATACCGGAGACCTACGAGCAGTACTTC.